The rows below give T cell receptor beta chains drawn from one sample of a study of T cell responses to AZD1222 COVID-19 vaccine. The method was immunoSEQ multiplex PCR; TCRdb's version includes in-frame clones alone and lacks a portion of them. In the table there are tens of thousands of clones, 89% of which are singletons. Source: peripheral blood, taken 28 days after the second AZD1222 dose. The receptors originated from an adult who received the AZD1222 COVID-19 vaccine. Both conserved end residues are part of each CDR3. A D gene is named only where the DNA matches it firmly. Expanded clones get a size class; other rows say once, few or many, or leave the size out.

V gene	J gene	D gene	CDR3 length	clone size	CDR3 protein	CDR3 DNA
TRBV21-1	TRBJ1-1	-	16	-	CASSKGSRDRDTEAFF	TGTGCCAGCAGCAAAGGAAGCAGGGACAGGGACACTGAAGCTTTCTTT
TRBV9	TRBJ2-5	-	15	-	CASSARGPQEETQYF	TGTGCCAGCAGCGCCAGGGGCCCGCAGGAAGAGACCCAGTACTTC
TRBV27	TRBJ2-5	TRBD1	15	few	CASSSLGTAGETQYF	TGTGCCAGCAGTTCCCTTGGGACAGCAGGGGAGACCCAGTACTTC
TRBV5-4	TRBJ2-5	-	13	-	CASSLISLETQYF	TGTGCCAGCAGCTTGATATCCTTAGAGACCCAGTACTTC
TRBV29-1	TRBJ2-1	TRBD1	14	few	CSAGQGKDANEQFF	TGCAGCGCGGGACAGGGTAAGGATGCCAATGAGCAGTTCTTC
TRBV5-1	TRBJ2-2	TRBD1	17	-	CASSPPRQGRVAGELFF	TGCGCCAGCAGCCCCCCGAGACAGGGAAGGGTAGCCGGGGAGCTGTTTTTT
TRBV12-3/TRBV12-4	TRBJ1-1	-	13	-	CASSLTGNTEAFF	TGTGCCAGCAGTTTAACAGGGAACACTGAAGCTTTCTTT
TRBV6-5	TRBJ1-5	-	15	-	CASLQGSNGNQPQHF	TGTGCCAGTCTACAGGGTAGTAACGGCAATCAGCCCCAGCATTTT
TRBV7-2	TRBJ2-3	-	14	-	CASSSNPTTDTQYF	TGTGCCAGCAGCTCTAACCCAACCACAGATACGCAGTATTTT
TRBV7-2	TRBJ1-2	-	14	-	CASSLMGEDYGYTF	TGTGCCAGCAGCTTAATGGGGGAGGACTATGGCTACACCTTC
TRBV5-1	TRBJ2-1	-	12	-	CASSPSPGRRVF	TGCGCCAGCAGCCCGAGTCCGGGTCGTAGGGTCTTC
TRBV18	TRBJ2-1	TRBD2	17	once	CASSLLTGTSGFSEQFF	TGTGCCAGCTCACTTTTAACCGGGACTAGCGGGTTCAGTGAGCAGTTCTTC
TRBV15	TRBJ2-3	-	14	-	CATSRGRASDTQYF	TGTGCCACCAGCAGAGGACGGGCGTCAGATACGCAGTATTTT
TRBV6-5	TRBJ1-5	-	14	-	CASKPVNSNQPQHF	TGTGCCAGCAAGCCGGTTAATAGCAATCAGCCCCAGCATTTT
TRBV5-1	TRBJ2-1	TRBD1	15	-	CASSVGQGFGSEQFF	TGCGCCAGCAGCGTGGGACAGGGGTTCGGTAGTGAGCAGTTCTTC
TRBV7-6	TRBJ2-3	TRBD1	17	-	CASSSQSTGGLTDTQYF	TGTGCCAGCAGCTCCCAATCGACAGGGGGTCTTACAGATACGCAGTATTTT
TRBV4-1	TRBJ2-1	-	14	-	CASSQDVSVNEQFF	TGCGCCAGCAGCCAAGATGTGTCTGTCAATGAGCAGTTCTTC
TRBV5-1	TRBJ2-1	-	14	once	CASSKDLGRGEQFF	TGCGCCAGCAGCAAGGACCTCGGGCGGGGTGAGCAGTTCTTC